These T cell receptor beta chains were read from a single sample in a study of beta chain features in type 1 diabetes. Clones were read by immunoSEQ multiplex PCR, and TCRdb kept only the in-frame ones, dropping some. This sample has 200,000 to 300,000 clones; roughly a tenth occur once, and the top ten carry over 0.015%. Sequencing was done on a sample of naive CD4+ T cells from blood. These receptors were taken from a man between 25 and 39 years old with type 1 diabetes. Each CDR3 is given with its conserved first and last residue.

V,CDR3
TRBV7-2,CASSLAGSYTDTQYF
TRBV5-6,CASSLGAAYEQYF
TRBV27,CASSLDGGGGKETQYF
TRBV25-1,CASSSPSGSGNTIYF
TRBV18,CASSPGTDYEQYF
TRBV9,CASSVGQGETQYF
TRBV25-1,CASSGRQADSYEQYF
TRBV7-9,CASSLGTGPIEQYF
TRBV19,CASTTGGLGPGELFF
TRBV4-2,CASSQGTGLSHEQYF
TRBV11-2,CASSFWTARNSPLHF
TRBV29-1,CSSLAGTDTQYF
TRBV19,CASMGPGQGSDTQYF
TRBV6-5,CASSYSGTSVTDTQYF
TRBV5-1,CASSAGQGIMNTEAFF
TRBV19,CASSTDVGPPAEAFF